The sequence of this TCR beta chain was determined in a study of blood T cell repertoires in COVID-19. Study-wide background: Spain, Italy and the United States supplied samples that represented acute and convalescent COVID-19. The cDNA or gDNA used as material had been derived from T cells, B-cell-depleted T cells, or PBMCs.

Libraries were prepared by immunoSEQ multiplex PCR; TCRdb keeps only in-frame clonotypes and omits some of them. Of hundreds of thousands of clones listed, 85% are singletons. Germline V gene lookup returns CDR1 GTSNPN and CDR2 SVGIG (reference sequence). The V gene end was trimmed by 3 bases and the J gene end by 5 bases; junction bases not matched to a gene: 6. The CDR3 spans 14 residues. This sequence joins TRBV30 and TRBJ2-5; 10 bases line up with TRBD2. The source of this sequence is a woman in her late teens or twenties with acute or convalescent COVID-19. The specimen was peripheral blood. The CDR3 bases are TGTGCCTGGAGGAAGCGGGGGGGCCGGGAGACCCAGTACTTC. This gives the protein CAWRKRGGRETQYF.